This entry lists 27 T cell receptor beta chains sequenced from one sample in a study of T-cell memory formation after mild COVID-19. TCRdb processed the 5' RACE reads anew with MiXCR; each CDR3 protein has one entry. This sample has roughly 220,000 distinct CDR3 sequences; about 9.2% occur once, and the top ten carry 3.5% to 4%. Sample: PBMCs or a T cell subset sorted from them (not recorded which). The source of these receptors is a man younger than 35 who had mild COVID-19 (a few samples of this study predate the infection). Cell type and time point are not known.

This clonotype appeared a few times. This rearrangement joins TRBV29-1 to TRBJ1-3; D call uncertain. CDR3 length: 12 amino acids. The ends were cut back, 6 bases at V and 0 bases at J, with 6 bases in the middle. From germline, CDR1 is SQVTM and CDR2 ANQGSEA. The CDR3 region has the DNA TGCAGCGTCGGGAACTCTGGAAACACCATATATTTT. It translates to CSVGNSGNTIYF. The full variable domain, with the rest looked up from reference TRBV29-1 and TRBJ1-3, is SAVISQKPSRDICQRGTSLTIQCQVDSQVTMMFWYRQQPGQSLTLIATANQGSEATYESGFVIDKFPISRPNLTFSTLTVSNMSPEDSSIYLCSVGNSGNTIYFGEGSWLTVV.

This clonotype came up many times. The rearrangement uses TRBV3-1 and TRBJ1-2; 7 bases agree with TRBD1. Germline V gives CDR1 LGHDT, CDR2 YNNKEL (reference sequence). The V segment lost 4 bases and the J segment 6 bases; nucleotides outside the gene matches: 11. The CDR3 extends over 15 amino acids. Here the CDR3 DNA reads TGTGCCAGCAGCCCCCAGGACAGGATAATTAATGGCTACACCTTC. Protein: CASSPQDRIINGYTF. Supplemented by reference TRBV3-1 and TRBJ1-2, the full variable domain reads DTAVSQTPKYLVTQMGNDKSIKCEQNLGHDTMYWYKQDSKKFLKIMFSYNNKELIINETVPNRFSPKSPDKAHLNLHINSLELGDSAVYFCASSPQDRIINGYTFGSGTRLTVV.

This clonotype was detected a few times. The chain carries TRBV18 and TRBJ2-1; weak D call: TRBD2 (5 bases). V dropped 1 base and J dropped 7 bases, with 11 bases sitting between them. The CDR3 loop spans 14 amino acids. The germline CDR1 and CDR2 sequences are KGHSH and LQKENI. The CDR3 DNA reads TGTGCCAGCTCACCACGAGAGGGTCGGAATGAGCAGTTCTTC. It specifies CASSPREGRNEQFF. The complete variable domain, with remaining parts taken from reference TRBV18 and TRBJ2-1, reads NAGVMQNPRHLVRRRGQEARLRCSPMKGHSHVYWYRQLPEEGLKFMVYLQKENIIDESGMPKERFSAEFPKEGPSILRIQQVVRGDSAAYFCASSPREGRNEQFFGPGTRLTVL.

The chain carries TRBV13 and TRBJ1-2; D is possibly TRBD1 (5 bases). The CDR3 is 19 residues long. The V end was cut by 2 bases, the J end by 4 bases, with 26 bases between. Germline-derived CDR1 and CDR2 are PRHDT and FYEKMQ (reference sequence). CDR3 bases: TGTGCCAGCAGCTTATACCGCAAGGGGCTCCACACCCCGATCTATGGCTACACCTTC. Its translation is CASSLYRKGLHTPIYGYTF.

This clonotype was counted only a few times. The gene calls are TRBV5-1 and TRBJ2-7; tentative D call: TRBD1 (5 bases). The CDR3 contains 15 residues. V dropped 0 bases and J dropped 3 bases, with 13 bases sitting between them. CDR1 and CDR2 from the germline V gene are SGHRS and YFSETQ. CDR3 sequence: CASSLDTGRNYEQYF. CDR3 sequence (DNA): TGCGCCAGCAGCTTGGATACAGGACGGAACTACGAGCAGTACTTC. Based on the CDR3 plus reference TRBV5-1 and TRBJ2-7, the full variable domain is KAGVTQTPRYLIKTRGQQVTLSCSPISGHRSVSWYQQTPGQGLQFLFEYFSETQRNKGNFPGRFSGRQFSNSRSEMNVSTLELGDSALYLCASSLDTGRNYEQYFGPGTRLTVT.

The J gene is TRBJ2-7, the V gene TRBV28, with D possibly TRBD1 on 7 matching bases. The CDR3 length is 15 residues. Germline values: CDR1 MDHEN, CDR2 SYDVKM. The V gene lost 6 bases and the J gene lost 7 bases, with 22 bases spanning the gap. The CDR3 is CASSVPSRGAGEQYV. CDR3 sequence (DNA): TGTGCCAGCAGCGTACCATCCAGGGGGGCGGGAGAGCAGTACGTC.

The V and J genes are TRBV12-5 and TRBJ2-2; D is uncertain. V lost 1 base and J 4 bases, leaving 4 bases between the germline ends. The CDR3 runs 13 residues. CDR1 is LGHNT, CDR2 FRNRAP, per germline. CDR3 bases: TGTGCTAGTGGTTTGGCAACCACCGGGGAGCTGTTTTTT. This gives the protein CASGLATTGELFF.

This clonotype has more than one count but fewer than ten. This chain uses TRBV5-1 with TRBJ2-3; 9 bases align to TRBD2. The CDR3 sequence is 14 residues long. V lost 7 bases, J lost 6 bases, and 9 bases stayed unmatched. Germline V gene sequence: CDR1 SGHRS, CDR2 YFSETQ. In DNA form, the CDR3 reads TGCGCCAGCGCGGGGGGGCAGTATATTGATACGCAGTATTTT. Protein: CASAGGQYIDTQYF.

The rearrangement uses TRBV7-2 and TRBJ2-5; 9 positions match TRBD2. This CDR3 is built from 18 residues. Trimming cost V 0 bases and J 7 bases; bases outside gene matches: 15. The germline gives CDR1 SGHTA, CDR2 FQGNSA. This CDR3 is CASSLAPLGAGGGGTQYF. CDR3 coding DNA: TGTGCCAGCAGCTTAGCCCCCCTTGGAGCGGGGGGCGGGGGGACCCAGTACTTC.

The chain has TRBV29-1 and TRBJ1-1; 8 positions agree with TRBD1. V shed 6 bases, J shed 3 bases, and the junction held 9 bases outside the gene matches. The CDR3 contains 14 residues. CDR1 SQVTM and CDR2 ANQGSEA come from the germline V gene. This CDR3 reads CSVAGQGGYTEAFF. The CDR3, as DNA: TGCAGCGTCGCCGGACAGGGTGGGTACACTGAAGCTTTCTTT. The full variable domain, completed using reference TRBV29-1 and TRBJ1-1, is SAVISQKPSRDICQRGTSLTIQCQVDSQVTMMFWYRQQPGQSLTLIATANQGSEATYESGFVIDKFPISRPNLTFSTLTVSNMSPEDSSIYLCSVAGQGGYTEAFFGQGTRLTVV.

The chain is built from TRBV7-2 and TRBJ2-3; 9 bases match TRBD1. Trimming cost V 10 bases and J 2 bases; bases outside gene matches: 4. This CDR3 is 13 amino acids long. Per germline, CDR1 SGHTA and CDR2 FQGNSA. The CDR3 here is CATGTGLTDTQYF. CDR3 bases: TGTGCCACCGGGACAGGGCTCACAGATACGCAGTATTTT.

The J gene is TRBJ2-6, the V gene TRBV28; D is ambiguous. CDR3 length equals 16 residues. Trimming cost V 6 bases and J 0 bases, with 12 bases left between them. The germline V gene has CDR1 MDHEN and CDR2 SYDVKM. In DNA, the CDR3 is TGTGCCAGCAGCCGAATACTTAGCTCTGGGGCCAACGTCCTGACTTTC. It yields the protein CASSRILSSGANVLTF.

This clonotype was detected a few times. The chain has TRBV4-3 and TRBJ2-7; 12 positions match TRBD2. The CDR3 is 15 residues long. Germline V gives CDR1 LGHNA, CDR2 YSLEER. V was pared by 5 bases and J by 2 bases, with 4 bases of the junction left unmatched. The CDR3 loop is CASSYTSGGPYEQYF. The CDR3 DNA is TGCGCCAGCAGCTACACTAGCGGGGGGCCCTACGAGCAGTACTTC.

V usage is TRBV7-2 and J usage is TRBJ2-5; D is perhaps TRBD1 or TRBD2 (7 bases each). The CDR3 sequence is 14 residues long. Germline assignment: CDR1 SGHTA and CDR2 FQGNSA. The V end lost 5 bases, the J end lost 5 bases, and 15 bases lay between the germline ends. The CDR3 is CASSPGRGRETQYF. The DNA of the CDR3 is TGTGCCAGCAGCCCGGGGAGGGGGCGTGAGACCCAGTACTTC.

This clonotype was seen a handful of times. V gene TRBV12-3 or TRBV12-4 combines with J gene TRBJ2-1; no clear D gene. There are 12 residues in the CDR3. The germline V and J ends were trimmed by 6 bases and 8 bases, with 11 bases remaining between them. The CDR3 region is CASSYTTYEQFF. In DNA, the CDR3 is TGTGCCAGCAGCTACACTACTTATGAGCAGTTCTTC.

J is TRBJ2-7 and V is TRBV30; no clear D gene. Between the trimmed V and J ends, which lost 0 bases and 6 bases, there was a span of 12 bases. The CDR3 contains 13 residues. CDR1 is GTSNPN and CDR2 is SVGIG in the germline V gene (reference sequence). This chain's CDR3 is CAWSVRLMGEQYF. The CDR3, as DNA: TGTGCCTGGAGTGTGCGACTCATGGGCGAGCAGTACTTC.

The chain has TRBV4-3 and TRBJ1-1, with no clear D. The CDR3 spans 14 residues. V lost 1 base, J lost 2 bases, and 8 bases lay in between. The V gene's germline CDR1 is LGHNA and CDR2 YSLEER. The CDR3 DNA sequence: TGCGCCAGCAGCCAAGGGAGGGAAAACACTGAAGCTTTCTTT. This encodes CASSQGRENTEAFF.

The J gene is TRBJ1-1, the V gene TRBV6-6, with unresolved D. Trimming took 9 bases from V and 7 from J, leaving 9 bases between them. There are 10 residues in the CDR3. Germline V CDR1 and CDR2: MNHNY, SVGAGI (reference sequence). The CDR3 loop reads CASRSGEAFF. Here the CDR3 DNA reads TGTGCCAGTAGGTCGGGTGAAGCTTTCTTT.

The chain recombines TRBV3-1 with TRBJ2-5; 10 bases agree with TRBD2. The germline gives CDR1 LGHDT, CDR2 YNNKEL (reference sequence). CDR3 length equals 16 residues. The ends lost 4 bases at V and 3 bases at J; junction bases unmatched: 8. CDR3 sequence (DNA): TGTGCCAGCAGCCCATACCTAGCGGGGGTCAAAGAGACCCAGTACTTC. Encoded protein: CASSPYLAGVKETQYF.

This clonotype was seen more than once but under ten times. The V call is TRBV7-9, the J call TRBJ1-4, with D perhaps matching TRBD1 (6 bases). Germline V lookup: CDR1 SEHNR, CDR2 FQNEAQ (reference sequence). The CDR3 extends over 14 amino acids. The V end lost 5 bases, the J end lost 5 bases, and 12 bases lay between the germline ends. The CDR3 bases are TGTGCCAGCAGCCCACAGGGAAGGAATGAAAAACTGTTTTTT. Amino acids: CASSPQGRNEKLFF.

This sequence joins TRBV4-3 and TRBJ1-1, with 7 positions matching TRBD1. After removal of 0 bases from V and 2 bases from J, the junction contained 6 bases not matched to a gene. This CDR3 contains 16 residues. Germline lookup yields CDR1 LGHNA and CDR2 YSLEER. The CDR3 DNA follows: TGCGCCAGCAGCCAAGATTCGGCAGGGGGTAACACTGAAGCTTTCTTT. Translation: CASSQDSAGGNTEAFF.

This clonotype was observed at least ten times. The rearrangement joins TRBV5-1 to TRBJ2-5; 11 bases map to TRBD1. The germline gives CDR1 SGHRS, CDR2 YFSETQ. The CDR3 extends over 15 amino acids. V dropped 4 bases and J dropped 5; count of bases not matched to a gene: 7. CDR3 sequence: CASSPGQGARETQYF. The CDR3 bases are TGCGCCAGCAGCCCAGGACAGGGGGCACGGGAGACCCAGTACTTC.

This clonotype has more than one count but fewer than ten. The J gene is TRBJ1-1, the V gene TRBV29-1; possibly TRBD1 for D (6 bases). The CDR3 consists of 13 residues. Per germline, CDR1 SQVTM and CDR2 ANQGSEA. The germline V and J ends were trimmed by 7 bases and 5 bases, with 17 bases remaining between them. The CDR3 is CSAVRQVPTEAFF. The CDR3 DNA sequence: TGCAGCGCCGTCAGACAGGTACCGACTGAAGCTTTCTTT.

The chain combines TRBV5-4 with TRBJ2-3, with TRBD2 matching over 13 bases. Germline lookup yields CDR1 SGHNT and CDR2 YYREEE (reference sequence). Trimming cost V 4 bases and J 3 bases; bases outside gene matches: 8. The CDR3 sequence is 17 residues long. The CDR3 loop is CASSAGTSGVRTDTQYF. DNA of the CDR3: TGTGCCAGCAGCGCCGGGACTAGCGGGGTGAGGACAGATACGCAGTATTTT.

This clonotype has just a few counts. CDR3: CASSLSGGSRSPLHF. DNA for the CDR3: TGCGCCAGCAGCTTGTCAGGGGGAAGTCGATCACCCCTCCACTTT. This chain uses TRBV5-1 with TRBJ1-6; 7 bases align to TRBD1. This CDR3 contains 15 residues. V dropped 1 base and J dropped 10; count of bases not matched to a gene: 8. Germline CDR1 and CDR2: SGHRS and YFSETQ.

In its sample, this clonotype was seen a few times. The V and J genes are TRBV4-3 and TRBJ2-2; D gene ambiguous. The CDR3 is 16 amino acids. Trimming stripped 0 bases from V and 5 bases from J, with 13 bases between. Germline values: CDR1 LGHNA, CDR2 YSLEER. The chain's CDR3 is CASSQEHRPRTGELFF. In nucleotides, the CDR3 is TGCGCCAGCAGCCAAGAACACCGCCCGAGGACCGGGGAGCTGTTTTTT.

This clonotype has a handful of counts. V is TRBV20-1 and J is TRBJ2-3; D tentatively reads TRBD1 or TRBD2 (5 bases each). CDR3 length: 13 amino acids. The ends were cut back, 3 bases at V and 6 bases at J, with 13 bases in the middle. The V gene's germline CDR1 is DFQATT and CDR2 SNEGSKA (reference sequence). In DNA form, the CDR3 reads TGCAGTGCTAGGCAGGGACCCTCGGATACGCAGTATTTT. Protein: CSARQGPSDTQYF.